Presented here are 13 T cell receptor beta chains from one specimen sequenced in a study of T cells in Graves' hyperthyroidism and ophthalmopathy. TCR beta CDR3 sequences were amplified from RNA transcripts. Researchers ran a first-round RT-PCR on the TCR CDR3 using the HTBI primer set. TCRdb reanalysed the multiplex PCR reads using MiXCR and keeps one entry per CDR3 protein. The sample carries hundreds of thousands of distinct CDR3 sequences, roughly 15% recorded once. Sequencing was performed on blood. Receptors were obtained from a woman aged 40 to 55 with Graves' ophthalmopathy.

This clonotype was counted many times. The V gene is TRBV6-2 or TRBV6-3, the J gene TRBJ1-1; D gene uncertain. The CDR3 has 14 amino acids. Germline lookup yields CDR1 MNHEY and CDR2 SVGEGT. Trimming removed 2 bases from V and 2 bases from J, with 9 bases in between. CDR3 coding DNA: TGTGCCAGCAGTTACGGAGGAGAAAACACTGAAGCTTTCTTT. It yields the protein CASSYGGENTEAFF.

This clonotype has only a few counts. A much bigger clone sits one base away, suggesting this may be a read error. CDR3: CASSLGLAGGNEQLF. DNA of the CDR3: TGTGCCAGCAGCTTAGGACTAGCGGGAGGGAATGAGCAGCTCTTC. The chain carries TRBV7-3 and TRBJ2-1, with TRBD2 matching over 15 bases. The CDR3 has 15 residues. Germline CDR1 and CDR2: SGHTA and FQGTGA.

This clonotype was found many times. The rearrangement links TRBV7-9 to TRBJ1-6, with a weak D call TRBD1 (6 bases). CDR1 and CDR2 from the germline V gene are SEHNR and FQNEAQ (reference sequence). V was shortened by 5 bases and J by 3 bases, with 14 bases between the two germline ends. The CDR3 is made up of 16 amino acids. The CDR3 protein is CASSPTDSDYNSPLHF. In nucleotides, the CDR3 is TGTGCCAGCAGCCCTACGGACAGTGACTATAATTCACCCCTCCACTTT.

This clonotype was counted a few times. V is TRBV28 and J is TRBJ2-7; 7 nucleotides line up with TRBD1. The CDR3 totals 15 residues. Trimming removed 7 bases from V and 2 bases from J; junction bases left unmatched: 11. CDR1 is MDHEN, CDR2 SYDVKM, per germline. CDR3: CASNGDREFAYEQYF. The CDR3 DNA reads TGTGCCAGCAACGGAGACAGGGAATTTGCCTACGAGCAGTACTTC.

This clonotype was picked up a small number of times. The rearrangement links TRBV20-1 to TRBJ2-7; 10 bases fit TRBD1. This CDR3 has 13 residues. Trimming removed 7 bases from V and 0 bases from J; junction bases left unmatched: 3. The germline gives CDR1 DFQATT, CDR2 SNEGSKA (reference sequence). The CDR3: CSGRTGGSYEQYF. The CDR3 DNA sequence: TGCAGTGGGCGGACAGGGGGCTCCTACGAGCAGTACTTC.

This clonotype was seen many times. The chain combines TRBV4-1 with TRBJ1-5; 8 nucleotides align to TRBD1. Unmatched junction bases numbered 16, after V lost 4 bases and J lost 11 bases. CDR3 size: 16 residues. Germline V gene data show CDR1 as MGHRA and CDR2 as YSYEKL. CDR3 residues: CASSRETGARGSTQHF. Here the CDR3 DNA reads TGCGCCAGCAGCCGAGAGACAGGGGCCAGGGGATCGACCCAGCATTTT.

The chain recombines TRBV7-8 with TRBJ2-2, with 14 bases aligning to TRBD2. Germline V CDR1 and CDR2: SGHVS, FQNEAQ. Unmatched junction bases numbered 1, after V lost 3 bases and J lost 1 base. CDR3 length: 17 amino acids. The CDR3 DNA is TGTGCCAGCAGCTTGGGGACTAGCGGGAGGAACACCGGGGAGCTGTTTTTT. It translates to CASSLGTSGRNTGELFF.

This clonotype was found many times. This chain links TRBV29-1 with TRBJ2-7, with 10 bases matching TRBD2. V gave up 6 bases and J gave up 3 bases; unmatched junction bases: 5. The CDR3 contains 13 residues. Per germline, CDR1 SQVTM and CDR2 ANQGSEA. The CDR3, as DNA: TGCAGCGTCCACGGACTAGCGGACTACGAGCAGTACTTC. It codes for CSVHGLADYEQYF.

This clonotype has at least ten counts. The V gene is TRBV11-2, the J gene TRBJ1-5; possibly TRBD1 for D (5 bases). V lost 3 bases to trimming and J lost 6 bases, with 9 bases between them. The germline V gene has CDR1 SGHAT and CDR2 FQNNGV. The CDR3 totals 13 residues. In nucleotides, the CDR3 is TGTGCCAGCAGCTTTCCGGGGGTTCAGCCCCAGCATTTT. Its translation: CASSFPGVQPQHF.

This clonotype was seen ten or more times. V usage is TRBV11-1 and J usage is TRBJ2-6; 7 bases fit TRBD1. CDR3 length equals 16 residues. V dropped 5 bases and J dropped 0; count of bases not matched to a gene: 4. Germline lookup yields CDR1 SGHAT and CDR2 FQDESV (reference sequence). CDR3: CASSNRQGSGANVLTF. DNA for the CDR3: TGTGCCAGCAGCAACCGACAGGGCTCTGGGGCCAACGTCCTGACTTTC.

V gene TRBV19 combines with J gene TRBJ1-5; TRBD1 is a possible D gene (5 bases). The V end lost 5 bases, the J end lost 2 bases, and 16 bases lay between the germline ends. Germline CDR1 is LNHDA and CDR2 is SQIVND (reference sequence). The CDR3 is made up of 16 amino acids. The CDR3 here is CASSPPGTNGNQPQHF. The CDR3, as DNA: TGTGCCAGTAGTCCCCCCGGGACCAATGGCAATCAGCCCCAGCATTTT.

J is TRBJ2-7 and V is TRBV6-2 or TRBV6-3; the D gene is possibly TRBD1 (7 bases). Trimming shortened V by 8 bases and J by 2 bases, and 16 bases separated the two germline ends. CDR3 size: 14 residues. CDR1 is MNHEY, CDR2 SVGEGT, per germline. The CDR3: CASYQTGRTYEQYF. The CDR3 coding sequence is TGTGCCAGCTACCAGACAGGGAGGACCTACGAGCAGTACTTC.

The gene calls are TRBV7-9 and TRBJ2-7; D is ambiguous. The CDR3 length is 12 residues. Trimming cost V 6 bases and J 12 bases, with 18 bases left between them. Germline CDR1 is SEHNR and CDR2 is FQNEAQ (reference sequence). The CDR3 nucleotides read TGTGCCAGCAGGACTGGGTCCGGAGATGGGTACTTC. This sequence encodes CASRTGSGDGYF.